The clone carrying this T cell receptor beta chain turned up a few times. The data are from a study of blood T cell repertoires in COVID-19. Study overall: Collection of acute and convalescent COVID-19 samples took place in the United States, Italy and Spain. PBMCs, B-cell-depleted T cells, or T cells were the source of the cDNA or gDNA that made up the material.

CDR1 and CDR2 (germline): MNHEY, SVGAGI. V was trimmed by 3 bases and J by 7 bases, leaving 12 bases between them. The CDR3 is 13 amino acids. Seattle researchers signed up patients amid active infection and tracked them longitudinally. Original processing notes: Using reference gene primer amplification, nucleated cell counts were estimated. Method: immunoSEQ multiplex PCR; TCRdb's copy keeps in-frame clones and lacks some. That table gives V, J and clone size, and the DNA gave D and trimming. The data contain under 200,000 clones, less than 90% of them seen just once; the ten biggest clones take up over 9.5%.

The rearrangement uses TRBV6-5 and TRBJ1-2; a weak D match, TRBD1 (5 bases). The sequence was obtained from a woman between 55 and 75 years old with COVID-19, enrolled during active disease. The sample taken for sequencing was peripheral blood. This CDR3 is CASSYVGLSGYTF. The CDR3 DNA follows: TGTGCCAGCAGTTATGTGGGGCTGTCTGGCTACACCTTC.